Described below is a single TCR beta chain sequence and its context. The germline V gene has CDR1 LNHDA and CDR2 SQIVND (reference sequence). The ends lost 4 bases at V and 6 bases at J; junction bases unmatched: 6. The CDR3 extends over 13 amino acids. Naive CD8 isolation took CD45RO-negative cells positively selected for CCR7 and excluded terminally differentiated effector memory CD45RA+ cells. The sample is drawn from a study of shared clonotypes between healthy human individuals. Data came from immunoSEQ multiplex PCR; TCRdb stores just in-frame clones and leaves some out. The table lists some 2 million clones, about 95% of them singletons.

The receptor was derived from a man aged 18 to 29 in good health. The chain couples TRBV19 to TRBJ2-7, with 7 bases identical to TRBD1. The sequencing sample was made of naive CD8+ T cells sorted from blood. The CDR3 DNA is TGTGCCAGTAGTACCTCAGGGGGTTTCGAGCAGTACTTC. It is translated as CASSTSGGFEQYF.